This T cell receptor beta chain emerged from a study of blood T cells in healthy people across ages. Study-level findings and limits: Long-lived and aged donors differed, with more naive CD4+ cells and higher diversity in the long-lived. Higher naive T cell percentage went strongly together with higher TCR beta diversity. Total diversity from one million sequenced T cells was likely underestimated.

Comment on this clonotype: What it binds is unknown.

Unmatched junction bases numbered 7, after V lost 9 bases and J lost 2 bases. The CDR3 extends over 14 amino acids. Germline CDR1 reads MNHEY; CDR2 reads SVGAGI. With a J-beta primer mix and a sample-barcoded 5' primer, a second PCR ran roughly 6 to 12 cycles. In TCRdb, the 5' RACE reads were re-called with MiXCR into one record per CDR3 protein. The table includes around 1.5 million distinct CDR3 sequences, roughly 30% detected once. This rearrangement joins TRBV6-5 to TRBJ2-3, with 8 bases that match TRBD1. This sequence was found in a woman in her thirties in good health. The source material was blood. The CDR3 loop is CARMTGVDTDTQYF. For the CDR3, the DNA is TGTGCCAGGATGACAGGGGTCGACACAGATACGCAGTATTTT.